One and the same sample provided the 5 T cell receptor beta chains below, sequenced in a study of PD-1 blockade in mismatch repair-deficient tumors. The table came from immunoSEQ multiplex PCR; TCRdb's copy has only in-frame clones and leaves some out. Of around 100,000 clones detected, about three quarters appear once; the ten largest clones hold 4% to 6%. Sequencing was performed on peripheral blood, taken more than 58 weeks after starting pembrolizumab. The receptors originated from an adult with mismatch repair-deficient cancer.

The J gene is TRBJ2-7, the V gene TRBV19; the match to TRBD1 covers 7 bases. CDR1 is LNHDA, CDR2 SQIVND, per germline (reference sequence). V shed 6 bases and J 2 bases; nucleotides not matched to a gene: 10. The CDR3 sequence is 15 residues long. The CDR3 region is CASSAPGQLAYEQYF. The DNA of the CDR3 is TGTGCCAGTAGCGCCCCGGGACAGCTAGCCTACGAGCAGTACTTC. The full variable domain, rest sourced from reference TRBV19 and TRBJ2-7, is DGGITQSPKYLFRKEGQNVTLSCEQNLNHDAMYWYRQDPGQGLRLIYYSQIVNDFQKGDIAEGYSVSREKKESFPLTVTSAQKNPTAFYLCASSAPGQLAYEQYFGPGTRLTVT.

This clone has more than one count but fewer than ten. The chain has TRBV5-1 and TRBJ2-1, with D perhaps TRBD1 (5 bases). Germline V gene data show CDR1 as SGHRS and CDR2 as YFSETQ. The V end lost 0 bases, the J end lost 11 bases, and 9 bases lay between the germline ends. The CDR3 length is 12 residues. The CDR3 here is CASSLEDTQQFF. The CDR3 DNA is TGCGCCAGCAGCTTGGAGGACACCCAGCAGTTCTTC.

The chain joins TRBV19 to TRBJ2-2, with 12 positions matching TRBD2. Germline values: CDR1 LNHDA, CDR2 SQIVND (reference sequence). With V trimmed by 4 bases and J by 0 bases, 12 bases remained unmatched. CDR3 length: 20 amino acids. Here the CDR3 reads CASSRTVLAGGTSNTGELFF. CDR3 DNA sequence: TGTGCCAGTAGTAGGACCGTGCTAGCGGGAGGGACCTCGAACACCGGGGAGCTGTTTTTT. Filled out from reference TRBV19 and TRBJ2-2, the complete variable domain reads DGGITQSPKYLFRKEGQNVTLSCEQNLNHDAMYWYRQDPGQGLRLIYYSQIVNDFQKGDIAEGYSVSREKKESFPLTVTSAQKNPTAFYLCASSRTVLAGGTSNTGELFFGEGSRLTVL.

The genes are TRBV7-2 and TRBJ2-1, with D possibly being TRBD1 (6 bases). Germline V gene data show CDR1 as SGHTA and CDR2 as FQGNSA. The CDR3 contains 15 residues. V was trimmed by 3 bases and J by 6 bases, leaving 15 bases between them. The CDR3 spells CASSFTGTLLNEQFF. In DNA form, the CDR3 reads TGTGCCAGCAGCTTTACAGGGACCTTGCTCAATGAGCAGTTCTTC.

The chain uses TRBV6-5 and TRBJ2-7; tentative D call: TRBD2 (6 bases). This CDR3 has 14 amino acids. Trimming shortened V by 5 bases and J by 0 bases, and 11 bases separated the two germline ends. CDR1 MNHEY and CDR2 SVGAGI come from the germline V gene. This CDR3 is CASSPAGASYEQYF. The DNA for the CDR3 is TGTGCCAGCAGTCCAGCGGGCGCCTCCTACGAGCAGTACTTC.